This T cell receptor beta chain is drawn from a study of blood T cells in healthy people across ages. Study-level background: T cells yielded about one barcoded beta molecule per two cells through template switching.

A second PCR, run for about 7 to 11 cycles, used a sample-barcoded 5' primer plus a J-beta primer mix. From the 5' RACE reads, TCRdb called clonotypes with MiXCR, one entry per CDR3 protein. Among about 730,000 distinct CDR3 sequences listed, about 42% were seen once. The V gene's germline CDR1 is DFQATT and CDR2 SNEGSKA (reference sequence). The ends lost 3 bases at V and 1 base at J; junction bases unmatched: 3. The CDR3 is 14 amino acids. As concerns this clonotype: The antigen is undetermined.

The donors, aged about 6 to 95, were healthy Caucasians from Russia. Study findings and constraints: Among long-lived donors, naive CD4+ cells were more numerous and diversity higher than in aged donors. Older age went with lower TCR beta diversity per million T cells, in a roughly linear way.

The receptor's source is a woman aged 55-75 years in good health. Sequencing used blood. The chain is built from TRBV20-1 and TRBJ2-1; 7 bases map to TRBD2. CDR3 sequence reads: CSASGRTSYNEQFF. CDR3 sequence (DNA): TGCAGTGCTAGCGGGAGGACGTCCTACAATGAGCAGTTCTTC.